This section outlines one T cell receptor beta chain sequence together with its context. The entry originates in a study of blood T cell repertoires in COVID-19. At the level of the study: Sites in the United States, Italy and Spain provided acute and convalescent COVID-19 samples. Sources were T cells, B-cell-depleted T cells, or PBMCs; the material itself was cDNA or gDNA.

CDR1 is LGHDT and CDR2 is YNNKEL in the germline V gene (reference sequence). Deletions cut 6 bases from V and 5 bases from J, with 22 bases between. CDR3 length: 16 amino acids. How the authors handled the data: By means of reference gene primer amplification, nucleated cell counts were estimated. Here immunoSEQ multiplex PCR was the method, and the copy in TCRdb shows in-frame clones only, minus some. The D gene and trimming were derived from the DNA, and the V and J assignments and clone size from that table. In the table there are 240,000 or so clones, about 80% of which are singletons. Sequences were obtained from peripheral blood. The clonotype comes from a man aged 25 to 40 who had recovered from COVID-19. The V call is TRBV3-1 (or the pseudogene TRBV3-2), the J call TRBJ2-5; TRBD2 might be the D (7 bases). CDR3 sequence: CASRLKKEGGLETQYF. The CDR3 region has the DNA TGTGCCAGCAGGCTCAAGAAGGAGGGGGGGCTGGAGACCCAGTACTTC.